The rows below give T cell receptor beta chains drawn from one sample of a study of Graves' ophthalmopathy and Graves' hyperthyroidism. Each CDR3 protein is one row after TCRdb ran MiXCR on the multiplex PCR reads. This table holds a few hundred thousand distinct CDR3 sequences, roughly 18% found once. Specimen: peripheral blood. The receptors come from a woman in her late teens or twenties with Graves' ophthalmopathy. The CDR3 runs from the conserved cysteine through the conserved F or W. Each record gives: CDR3 protein, CDR3 DNA, J gene, V gene, CDR3 length, clone size, D gene. A D gene is named only where the DNA matches it firmly. Expanded clones get a size class; other rows say once, few or many, or leave the size out.

CDR3: CASSLSQPKPQETQYF
DNA: TGTGCCAGCAGTTTATCTCAGCCCAAACCCCAAGAGACCCAGTACTTC
J: TRBJ2-5
V: TRBV28
length: 16
size: -
D: -

CDR3: CASSAGPFGNTIYF
DNA: TGTGCCAGCAGTGCTGGGCCCTTTGGAAACACCATATATTTT
J: TRBJ1-3
V: TRBV6-1
length: 14
size: many
D: -

CDR3: CSAKMGEQYF
DNA: TGCAGTGCTAAGATGGGCGAGCAGTACTTC
J: TRBJ2-7
V: TRBV20-1
length: 10
size: many
D: -

CDR3: CASSFVSGSITGELFF
DNA: TGTGCCAGCAGTTTTGTTAGCGGGAGTATCACCGGGGAGCTGTTTTTT
J: TRBJ2-2
V: TRBV28
length: 16
size: many
D: TRBD2

CDR3: CASSQGTSEAFF
DNA: TGCGCCAGCAGCCAAGGGACTTCCGAAGCTTTCTTT
J: TRBJ1-1
V: TRBV5-1
length: 12
size: many
D: -

CDR3: CASSLVGGPAYGYTF
DNA: TGTGCCAGCAGCTTAGTCGGGGGGCCAGCCTATGGCTACACCTTC
J: TRBJ1-2
V: TRBV7-8
length: 15
size: many
D: -

CDR3: CASSLSRGADSNQPQHF
DNA: TGTGCCAGCAGTTTATCCCGAGGGGCAGATAGCAATCAGCCCCAGCATTTT
J: TRBJ1-5
V: TRBV12-3/TRBV12-4
length: 17
size: many
D: -

CDR3: CASSLGDGGIQYF
DNA: TGTGCCAGCAGCTTAGGGGACGGGGGCATTCAGTACTTC
J: TRBJ2-4
V: TRBV11-2
length: 13
size: many
D: -

CDR3: CASSSQDLQGKGYTF
DNA: TGTGCCAGCAGTTCCCAAGACCTACAGGGGAAAGGCTACACCTTC
J: TRBJ1-2
V: TRBV6-5
length: 15
size: many
D: TRBD1

CDR3: CASSFRGTAVTFF
DNA: TGTGCCAGCAGCTTTAGGGGGACAGCTGTTACTTTCTTT
J: TRBJ1-1
V: TRBV11-2
length: 13
size: many
D: TRBD1